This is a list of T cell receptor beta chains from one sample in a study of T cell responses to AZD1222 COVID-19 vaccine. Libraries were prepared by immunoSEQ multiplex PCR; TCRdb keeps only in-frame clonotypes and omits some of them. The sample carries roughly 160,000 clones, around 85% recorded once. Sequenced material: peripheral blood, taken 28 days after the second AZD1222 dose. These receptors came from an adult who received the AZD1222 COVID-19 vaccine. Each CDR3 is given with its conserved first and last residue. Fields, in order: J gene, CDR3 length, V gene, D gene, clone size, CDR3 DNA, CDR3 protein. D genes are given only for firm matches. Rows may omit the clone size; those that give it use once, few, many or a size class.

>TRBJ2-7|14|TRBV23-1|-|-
TGCGCCAGCAGTCCTTCCGGGGCTTGGGGAGGAGGGTACTTC
CASSPSGAWGGGYF
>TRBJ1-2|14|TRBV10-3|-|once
TGTGCCATCAGTGTTAACAGGGACTATGATGGCTACACCTTC
CAISVNRDYDGYTF
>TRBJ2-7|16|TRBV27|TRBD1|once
TGTGCCAGCATAAGGAGGGCGGGGACAGGGGGCGCCGAGCAGTACTTC
CASIRRAGTGGAEQYF
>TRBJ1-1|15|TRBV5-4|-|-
TGTGCCAGCAGCTTATCGGGGTCTGGGAAAACTGAAGCTTTCTTT
CASSLSGSGKTEAFF
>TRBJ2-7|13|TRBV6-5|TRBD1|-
TGTGCCGCTACTTGGGGACAGAGCTACGAGCAGTACTTC
CAATWGQSYEQYF
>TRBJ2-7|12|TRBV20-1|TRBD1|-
TGCAGTGCTAGTCGGGACAGGGGGCTGTGGTACTTC
CSASRDRGLWYF
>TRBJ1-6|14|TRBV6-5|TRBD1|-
TGTGCCAGCAGCCCCGGGACAGTGCGTTCACCCCTCCACTTT
CASSPGTVRSPLHF
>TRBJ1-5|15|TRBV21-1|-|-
TGTGCCAGCAACCCCGGGACGATTAGCAATCAGCCCCAGCATTTT
CASNPGTISNQPQHF
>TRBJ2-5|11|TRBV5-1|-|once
TGCGCCAGCAGCTTTCAAGAGACCCAGTACTTC
CASSFQETQYF
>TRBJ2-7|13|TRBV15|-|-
TGTGCCACCAGCAGAGATGGCGTTCACGAGCAGTACTTC
CATSRDGVHEQYF
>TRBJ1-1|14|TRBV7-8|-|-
TGTGCCAGCAGCTTTGGGGGAAGGAACACTGAAGCTTTCTTT
CASSFGGRNTEAFF
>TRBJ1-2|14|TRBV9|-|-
TGTGCCAGCAGCGTAGGATCCCAGGGGAGCGGCTACACCTTC
CASSVGSQGSGYTF
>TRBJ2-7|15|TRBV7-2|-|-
TGTGCCAGCAGCCTAGAGGGCCCGGGGGCCTACGAGCAGTACTTC
CASSLEGPGAYEQYF
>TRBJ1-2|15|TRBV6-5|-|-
TGTGCCAGCAGTTACCGGTTTGCCACTGCCTATGGCTACACCTTC
CASSYRFATAYGYTF
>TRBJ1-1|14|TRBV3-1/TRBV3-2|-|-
TGTGCCAGCAGCCCTTGGTCCGAAAACACTGAAGCTTTCTTT
CASSPWSENTEAFF
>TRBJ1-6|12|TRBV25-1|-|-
TGTGCCAGCAGTGGCATGGGCTCACCCCTCCACTTT
CASSGMGSPLHF
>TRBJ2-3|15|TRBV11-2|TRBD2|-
TGTGCCAGCAGCCCACTGGCGGGGGGGCCTTATACGCAGTATTTT
CASSPLAGGPYTQYF
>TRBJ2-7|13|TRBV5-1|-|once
TGCGCCAGCAGAGAGGGTGTCATCTACGAGCAGTACTTC
CASREGVIYEQYF
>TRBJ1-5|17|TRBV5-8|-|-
TGTGCCAGCAGCTGGAAGGGCACTCTTTATAGCAATCAGCCCCAGCATTTT
CASSWKGTLYSNQPQHF
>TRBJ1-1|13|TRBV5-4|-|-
TGTGCCAGCCAGACCGGCATTGGCACTGAAGCTTTCTTT
CASQTGIGTEAFF
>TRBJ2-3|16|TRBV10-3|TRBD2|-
TGTGCCATCACCGATGGGACTAGTCCTCGCACAGATACGCAGTATTTT
CAITDGTSPRTDTQYF
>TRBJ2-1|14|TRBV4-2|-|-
TGTGCCAGCAGCCAGAGGGACGGGGGTGAGGAGCAGTTCTTC
CASSQRDGGEEQFF
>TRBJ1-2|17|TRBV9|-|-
TGTGCCAGCAGCGTAGTTCCGGGGAGATCGGGCGGCTATGGCTACACCTTC
CASSVVPGRSGGYGYTF
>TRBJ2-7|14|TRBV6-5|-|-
TGTGCCAGCAGGGCAGGGGTGCTGGTCCACGAGCAGTACTTC
CASRAGVLVHEQYF
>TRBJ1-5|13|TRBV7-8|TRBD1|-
TGTGCCAGCAGCTCAGGGGGTTCTCAGCCCCAGCATTTT
CASSSGGSQPQHF